This TCR beta chain was recorded in a study of OX40 agonist ivuxolimab in advanced cancers. Whole-study results and caveats: At 0.1 to 3.0 mg/kg and by week 6, clonal expansion occurred in CD4+ and CD8+ blood T cells.

Generated by immunoSEQ multiplex PCR, the TCRdb table keeps only in-frame clones and is missing some. The sample carries roughly 12,000 clones, 65% to 75% recorded once. On this clone itself: Its antigen is as yet unknown.

This clonotype was sampled from an adult with an advanced solid tumor such as melanoma, head and neck, liver or kidney cancer. The specimen comprised CD4+ or CD8+ T cells sorted from blood, sampled in a trial of the OX40 agonist ivuxolimab.

Here the CDR3 reads CASSFGDPAYNEQFF. Here the CDR3 DNA reads TGTGCCAGCAGCTTTGGGGATCCAGCCTACAATGAGCAGTTCTTC. The chain couples TRBV7-9 to TRBJ2-1; no reliable D call. CDR1 and CDR2 (germline): SEHNR, FQNEAQ (reference sequence). The CDR3 has 15 amino acids. With 3 bases removed from V and 2 bases from J, the gap between germline ends came to 11 bases.